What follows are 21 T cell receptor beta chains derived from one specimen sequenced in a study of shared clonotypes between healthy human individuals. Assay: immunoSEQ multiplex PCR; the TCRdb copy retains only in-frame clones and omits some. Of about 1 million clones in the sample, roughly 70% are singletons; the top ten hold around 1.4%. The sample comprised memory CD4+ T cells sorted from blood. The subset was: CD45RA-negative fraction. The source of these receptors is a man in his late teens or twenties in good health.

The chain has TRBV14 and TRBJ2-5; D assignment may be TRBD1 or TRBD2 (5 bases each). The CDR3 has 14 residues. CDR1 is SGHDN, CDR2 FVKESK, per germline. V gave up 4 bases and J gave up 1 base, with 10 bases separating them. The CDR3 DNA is TGTGCCAGCAGCCCGCAGGGAGTCCAAGAGACCCAGTACTTC. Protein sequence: CASSPQGVQETQYF.

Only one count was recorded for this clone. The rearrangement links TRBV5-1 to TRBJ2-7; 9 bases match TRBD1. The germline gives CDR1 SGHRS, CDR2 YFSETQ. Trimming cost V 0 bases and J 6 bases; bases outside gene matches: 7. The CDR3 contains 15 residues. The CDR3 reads CASSLAQGASGEQYF. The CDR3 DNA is TGCGCCAGCAGCTTGGCACAGGGGGCATCTGGCGAGCAGTACTTC. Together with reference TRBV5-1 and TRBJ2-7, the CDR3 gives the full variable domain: KAGVTQTPRYLIKTRGQQVTLSCSPISGHRSVSWYQQTPGQGLQFLFEYFSETQRNKGNFPGRFSGRQFSNSRSEMNVSTLELGDSALYLCASSLAQGASGEQYFGPGTRLTVT.

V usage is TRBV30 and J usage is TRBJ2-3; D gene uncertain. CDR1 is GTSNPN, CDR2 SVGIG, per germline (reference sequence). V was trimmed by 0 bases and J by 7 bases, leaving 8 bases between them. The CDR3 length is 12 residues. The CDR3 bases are TGTGCCTGGAGTGTACTCCGTTATACGCAGTATTTT. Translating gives CAWSVLRYTQYF.

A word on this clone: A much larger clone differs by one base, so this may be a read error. The CDR3 spells CASSSGQSAYEQYF. As DNA, the CDR3 is TGCGCCAGCAGCTCGGGACAGAGCGCCTACGAGCAGTACTTC. The chain is built from TRBV5-1 and TRBJ2-7; 7 bases line up with TRBD1. Trimming cost V 3 bases and J 2 bases; bases outside gene matches: 5. Per germline, CDR1 SGHRS and CDR2 YFSETQ. The CDR3 extends over 14 amino acids.

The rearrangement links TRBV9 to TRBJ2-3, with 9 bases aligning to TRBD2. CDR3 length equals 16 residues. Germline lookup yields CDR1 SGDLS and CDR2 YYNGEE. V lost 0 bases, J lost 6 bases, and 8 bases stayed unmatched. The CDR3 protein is CASSVELAGTRDTQYF. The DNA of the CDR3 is TGTGCCAGCAGCGTAGAGCTAGCGGGGACGCGGGATACGCAGTATTTT.

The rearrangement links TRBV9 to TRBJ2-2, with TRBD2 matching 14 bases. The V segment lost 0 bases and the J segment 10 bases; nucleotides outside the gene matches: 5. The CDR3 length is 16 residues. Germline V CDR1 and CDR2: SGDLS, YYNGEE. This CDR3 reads CASSVGVTSGRVELFF. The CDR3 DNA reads TGTGCCAGCAGCGTAGGGGTGACTAGCGGGAGGGTGGAGCTGTTTTTT.

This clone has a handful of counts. For the CDR3, the DNA is TGTGCCAGCAGCCCTCGGACTAGCGGGCGGCGAAACATTCAGTACTTC. This gives the protein CASSPRTSGRRNIQYF. The rearrangement uses TRBV7-2 and TRBJ2-4; 11 bases fit TRBD2. From germline, CDR1 is SGHTA and CDR2 FQGNSA. There are 16 residues in the CDR3. V shed 5 bases and J 6 bases; nucleotides not matched to a gene: 9.

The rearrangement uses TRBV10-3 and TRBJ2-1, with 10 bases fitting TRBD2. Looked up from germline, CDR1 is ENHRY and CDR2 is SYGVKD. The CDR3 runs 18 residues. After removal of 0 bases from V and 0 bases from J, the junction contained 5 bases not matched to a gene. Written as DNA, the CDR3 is TGTGCCATCAGTGAGTCGGGGGCTAGCGGGGGCTCCTACAATGAGCAGTTCTTC. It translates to CAISESGASGGSYNEQFF.

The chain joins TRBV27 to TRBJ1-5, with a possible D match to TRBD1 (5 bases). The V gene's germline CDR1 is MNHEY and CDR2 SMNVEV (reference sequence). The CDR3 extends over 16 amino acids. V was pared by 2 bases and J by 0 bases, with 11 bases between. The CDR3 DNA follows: TGTGCCAGCAGTTTACGGCCAGGGAATAGCAATCAGCCCCAGCATTTT. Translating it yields CASSLRPGNSNQPQHF.

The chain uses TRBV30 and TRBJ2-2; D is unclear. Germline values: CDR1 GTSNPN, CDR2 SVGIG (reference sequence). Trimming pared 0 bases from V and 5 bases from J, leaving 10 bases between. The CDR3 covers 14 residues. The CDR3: CAWSVVSGTGELFF. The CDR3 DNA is TGTGCCTGGAGTGTAGTTTCCGGGACCGGGGAGCTGTTTTTT.

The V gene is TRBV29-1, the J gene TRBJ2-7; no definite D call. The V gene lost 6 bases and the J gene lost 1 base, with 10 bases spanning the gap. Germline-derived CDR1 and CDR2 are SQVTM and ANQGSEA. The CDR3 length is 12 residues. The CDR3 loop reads CSVDDTSYEQYF. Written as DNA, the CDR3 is TGCAGCGTGGACGACACTTCCTACGAGCAGTACTTC.

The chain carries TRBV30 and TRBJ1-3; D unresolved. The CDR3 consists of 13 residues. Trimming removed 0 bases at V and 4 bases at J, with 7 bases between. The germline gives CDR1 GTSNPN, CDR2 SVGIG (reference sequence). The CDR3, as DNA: TGTGCCTGGAGTGTGAACTACGGAAACACCATATATTTT. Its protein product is CAWSVNYGNTIYF.

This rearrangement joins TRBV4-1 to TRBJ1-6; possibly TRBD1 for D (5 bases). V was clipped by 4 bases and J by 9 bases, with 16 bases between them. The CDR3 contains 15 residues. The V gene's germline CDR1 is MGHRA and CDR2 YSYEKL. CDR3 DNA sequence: TGCGCCAGCAGCCTTGATTTAGGGGTTGGTTCACCCCTCCACTTT. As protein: CASSLDLGVGSPLHF.

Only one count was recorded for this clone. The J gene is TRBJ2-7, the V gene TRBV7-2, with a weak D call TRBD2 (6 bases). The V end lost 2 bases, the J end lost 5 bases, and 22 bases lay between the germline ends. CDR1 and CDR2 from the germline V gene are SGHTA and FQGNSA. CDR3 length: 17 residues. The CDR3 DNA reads TGTGCCAGCAGCTTACGGGAATTACGGGAGAGCGCCCACGAGCAGTACTTC. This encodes CASSLRELRESAHEQYF.

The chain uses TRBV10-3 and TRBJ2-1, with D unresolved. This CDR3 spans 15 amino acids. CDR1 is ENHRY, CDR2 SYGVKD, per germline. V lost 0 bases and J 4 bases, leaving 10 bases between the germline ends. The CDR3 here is CAISESSTKYNEQFF. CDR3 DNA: TGTGCCATCAGTGAGTCGAGTACTAAATACAATGAGCAGTTCTTC.

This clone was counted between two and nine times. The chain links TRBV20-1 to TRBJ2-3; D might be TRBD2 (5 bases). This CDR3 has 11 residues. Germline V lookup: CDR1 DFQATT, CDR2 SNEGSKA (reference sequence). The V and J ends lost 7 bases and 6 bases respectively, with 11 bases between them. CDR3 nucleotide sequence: TGCAGTGGAGGGATCGGGGATACGCAGTATTTT. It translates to CSGGIGDTQYF.

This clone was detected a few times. The CDR3 reads CATSTEGGTYEQYF. The CDR3 bases are TGTGCCACCTCGACCGAAGGGGGAACCTACGAGCAGTACTTC. This chain connects TRBV18 to TRBJ2-7, with D possibly TRBD1 on 6 matching bases. V lost 10 bases to trimming and J lost 2 bases, with 18 bases between them. There are 14 residues in the CDR3. Germline V lookup: CDR1 KGHSH, CDR2 LQKENI.

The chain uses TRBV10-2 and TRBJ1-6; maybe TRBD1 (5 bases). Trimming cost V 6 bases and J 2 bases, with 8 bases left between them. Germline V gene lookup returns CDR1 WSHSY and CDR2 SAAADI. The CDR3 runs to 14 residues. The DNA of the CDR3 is TGCGCCAGCAGACGGGACGCCTATAATTCACCCCTCCACTTT. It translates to CASRRDAYNSPLHF.

The CDR3 DNA reads as TGTGCCAGCAGCCGCGATTGGTATGGCTACACCTTC. Translated: CASSRDWYGYTF. The chain links TRBV25-1 to TRBJ1-2; D gene ambiguous. Per the germline V gene, CDR1 is MGHDK and CDR2 is SYGVNS. Trimming cost V 6 bases and J 5 bases, with 10 bases left between them. The CDR3 runs to 12 residues.

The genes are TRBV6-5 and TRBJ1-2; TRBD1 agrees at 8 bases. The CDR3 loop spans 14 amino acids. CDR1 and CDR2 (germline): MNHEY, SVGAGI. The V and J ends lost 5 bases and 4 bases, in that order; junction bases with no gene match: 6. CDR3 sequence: CASSRTGKGYGYTF. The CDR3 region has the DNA TGTGCCAGCAGTAGGACAGGGAAGGGCTATGGCTACACCTTC.

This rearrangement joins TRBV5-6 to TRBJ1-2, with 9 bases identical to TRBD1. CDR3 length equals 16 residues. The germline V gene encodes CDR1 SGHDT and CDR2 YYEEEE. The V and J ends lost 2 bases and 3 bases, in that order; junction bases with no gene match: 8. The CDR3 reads CASSFGTGSSDYGYTF. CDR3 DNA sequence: TGTGCCAGCAGCTTCGGGACAGGGTCCTCCGACTATGGCTACACCTTC.